This entry features one T cell receptor beta chain sequence. Its matching antigen is unknown. This sample was included in a study of cytomegalovirus exposure and HLA in healthy donors. Whole-study results and caveats: Specificity of three CMV-associated chains for CMV antigens was verified in vitro. Among TCR beta chains, those listed as cytomegalovirus-associated numbered about 160.

Sequencing was performed with immunoSEQ multiplex PCR; in TCRdb, only in-frame clones are kept and a portion is missing. The table shows roughly 220,000 clones, with approximately 83% occurring only once. It was the roughly 130-subject validation cohort, separate from the approximately 620-subject first cohort, to which the donors belonged. The CDR3 is made up of 13 amino acids. Looked up from germline, CDR1 is SGHRS and CDR2 is YFSETQ. The germline V and J ends were trimmed by 4 bases and 3 bases, with 9 bases remaining between them. The TCR originated in a woman aged 25 to 39 in good health and CMV-seropositive. What was sequenced was PBMCs. This chain links TRBV5-1 with TRBJ2-3; maybe TRBD1 (6 bases). For the CDR3, the DNA is TGCGCCAGCAGCGGACAGCCAACAGATACGCAGTATTTT. Translated: CASSGQPTDTQYF. Full variable domain (outside the CDR3, taken from reference TRBV5-1 and TRBJ2-3): KAGVTQTPRYLIKTRGQQVTLSCSPISGHRSVSWYQQTPGQGLQFLFEYFSETQRNKGNFPGRFSGRQFSNSRSEMNVSTLELGDSALYLCASSGQPTDTQYFGPGTRLTVL.